The present entry profiles one T cell receptor (beta chain) with its context. The antigen is unknown. Trimming stripped 4 bases from V and 5 bases from J, with 5 bases between. The germline V gene has CDR1 MGHDK and CDR2 SYGVNS. This CDR3 region has 12 residues. This sample is part of a study of a mutant IDH1 vaccine in newly diagnosed glioma. This table comes from immunoSEQ multiplex PCR, and its TCRdb copy is limited to in-frame clones, with some not included. The sample shows about 54,000 clones, over 70% of them seen only once. Time point here: week 23, last vaccination. What each vaccine dose contained was 300 ug of mutant IDH1 20-mer peptide, accompanied by topical imiquimod. Patients carried new grade 3 or 4 IDH1-mutant astrocytomas lacking nuclear ATRX.

The specimen comprised PBMCs, sampled from a glioma patient whose treatment included an IDH1 peptide vaccine. The source of this sequence is a man aged 35-49 years with glioma. V and J are TRBV25-1 and TRBJ2-2; TRBD2 might be the D (5 bases). The CDR3 sequence is CASSGETGELFF. The CDR3, as DNA: TGTGCCAGCAGTGGGGAGACCGGGGAGCTGTTTTTT.